What follows are 25 T cell receptor beta chains derived from one specimen sequenced in a study of cytomegalovirus exposure and HLA in healthy donors. In the PCR, 60 Vbeta and 13 Jbeta primers were used. Method: immunoSEQ multiplex PCR; TCRdb's copy keeps in-frame clones and lacks some. The sample consists of under 300,000 clones, roughly 91% of them appearing once. The sequencing sample was made of PBMCs. The receptors here all came from a girl aged 2-10 years in good health and CMV-seronegative.

In regard to this clone: This sample includes further DNA sequences coding for the same CDR3. CDR3 bases: TGCGCCAGCAGCTTGGGACTAGCGGGTGGCTCCTACAATGAGCAGTTCTTC. This codes for CASSLGLAGGSYNEQFF. This rearrangement joins TRBV5-1 to TRBJ2-1, with 10 bases that match TRBD2. The CDR3 totals 17 residues. The trim removed 0 bases at V and 0 bases at J, leaving 3 bases unmatched. Germline-derived CDR1 and CDR2 are SGHRS and YFSETQ. Drawing the rest from reference TRBV5-1 and TRBJ2-1, the complete variable domain is KAGVTQTPRYLIKTRGQQVTLSCSPISGHRSVSWYQQTPGQGLQFLFEYFSETQRNKGNFPGRFSGRQFSNSRSEMNVSTLELGDSALYLCASSLGLAGGSYNEQFFGPGTRLTVL.

CDR3 residues: CASSTTGGASYQPQHF. Here the CDR3 DNA reads TGTGCCAGTAGTACCACAGGGGGCGCCTCCTATCAGCCCCAGCATTTT. The gene calls are TRBV19 and TRBJ1-5; 9 bases agree with TRBD1. The CDR3 is 16 amino acids. CDR1 is LNHDA and CDR2 is SQIVND in the germline V gene (reference sequence). V was pared by 4 bases and J by 5 bases, with 9 bases of the junction left unmatched.

The V gene is TRBV29-1, the J gene TRBJ1-1; no clear D gene. Germline assignment: CDR1 SQVTM and CDR2 ANQGSEA. V was pared by 4 bases and J by 4 bases, with 13 bases between. This CDR3 spans 13 amino acids. The CDR3 coding sequence is TGCAGCGTTGTTCGGGGTATTGGCACTGAAGCTTTCTTT. This sequence encodes CSVVRGIGTEAFF.

J is TRBJ2-4 and V is TRBV7-9, with TRBD1 as a possible D gene (6 bases). This CDR3 contains 16 residues. The V gene's germline CDR1 is SEHNR and CDR2 FQNEAQ (reference sequence). Trimming cost V 3 bases and J 5 bases, with 17 bases left between them. CDR3 sequence reads: CASSFDFGGAENIQYF. CDR3 coding DNA: TGTGCCAGCAGCTTTGATTTTGGGGGCGCCGAAAACATTCAGTACTTC.

The J gene is TRBJ1-4, the V gene TRBV5-5; TRBD1 aligns across 10 bases. The CDR3 consists of 14 residues. V trimming: 2 bases; J trimming: 7 bases; junction bases outside the gene matches: 2. The germline CDR1 and CDR2 sequences are SGHKS and YYEKEE (reference sequence). CDR3 coding DNA: TGTGCCAGCAGCTTCGGGACAGGGGTTGAAAAACTGTTTTTT. It is translated as CASSFGTGVEKLFF.

The chain links TRBV5-4 to TRBJ1-1; unclear D gene. There are 13 residues in the CDR3. V was trimmed by 4 bases and J by 4 bases, leaving 11 bases between them. The V gene's germline CDR1 is SGHNT and CDR2 YYREEE (reference sequence). The CDR3: CASSHRGATEAFF. The CDR3 DNA follows: TGTGCCAGCAGCCACCGGGGTGCCACTGAAGCTTTCTTT.

The chain couples TRBV2 to TRBJ1-6, with a weak D call TRBD1 (5 bases). Germline-derived CDR1 and CDR2 are SNHLY and FYNNEI. This CDR3 region has 14 residues. The V end lost 4 bases, the J end lost 7 bases, and 11 bases lay between the germline ends. The CDR3 reads CASSAGRGNSPLHF. CDR3 sequence (DNA): TGTGCCAGCAGTGCGGGACGGGGGAATTCACCCCTCCACTTT.

This clone was picked up one time. The CDR3 sequence is CASSITQGSKESRKTQPQHF. DNA of the CDR3: TGTGCCAGTAGTATCACACAGGGGTCTAAGGAGAGTAGGAAAACGCAGCCCCAGCATTTT. The chain uses TRBV19 and TRBJ1-5, with 7 bases identical to TRBD1. This CDR3 is 20 amino acids long. The V gene's germline CDR1 is LNHDA and CDR2 SQIVND (reference sequence). Trimming removed 3 bases from V and 7 bases from J; junction bases left unmatched: 24.

This sequence joins TRBV28 and TRBJ1-2, with 8 bases fitting TRBD1. V lost 6 bases to trimming and J lost 1 base; unmatched junction nucleotides: 4. This CDR3 is built from 14 residues. Germline values: CDR1 MDHEN, CDR2 SYDVKM. For the CDR3, the DNA is TGTGCCAGCAGGCCAACAGGGGGTAACTATGGCTACACCTTC. Residues: CASRPTGGNYGYTF.

Concerning this clone itself: Mismatch with germline at one junction end may stem from a read error. The chain couples TRBV7-9 to TRBJ1-2; 7 bases fit TRBD1. Germline values: CDR1 SEHNR, CDR2 FQNEAQ (reference sequence). The CDR3 spans 14 residues. The CDR3 protein is CSSSTQGSNYGYTF. Here the CDR3 DNA reads TGTTCCAGCAGCACACAGGGGTCTAACTATGGCTACACCTTC.

This clone has just one count. The V gene is TRBV20-1, the J gene TRBJ1-6; D gene unclear. Between the trimmed V and J ends, which lost 4 bases and 10 bases, there was a span of 2 bases. The germline V gene has CDR1 DFQATT and CDR2 SNEGSKA (reference sequence). The CDR3 is made up of 9 amino acids. DNA of the CDR3: TGCAGTGCTATATCACCCCTCCACTTT. The encoded protein is CSAISPLHF.

The chain uses TRBV5-1 and TRBJ1-2; D is possibly TRBD1 (5 bases). This CDR3 comprises 16 residues. Trimming took 4 bases from V and 4 from J, leaving 20 bases between them. Germline CDR1 is SGHRS and CDR2 is YFSETQ. The CDR3 reads CASSLNRDTGIYGYTF. Here the CDR3 DNA reads TGCGCCAGCAGCCTTAATAGGGATACAGGAATCTATGGCTACACCTTC.

This clone occurred once. The chain links TRBV6-5 to TRBJ1-3, with D unresolved. Germline V gives CDR1 MNHEY, CDR2 SVGAGI. There are 13 residues in the CDR3. The germline V and J ends were trimmed by 7 bases and 7 bases, with 14 bases remaining between them. The CDR3 sequence: CASKSAALNTIYF. The CDR3 DNA is TGTGCCAGCAAATCCGCGGCCCTCAACACCATATATTTT.

The rearrangement uses TRBV18 and TRBJ2-1; 16 bases match TRBD2. V gave up 0 bases and J gave up 9 bases; unmatched junction bases: 8. From germline, CDR1 is KGHSH and CDR2 LQKENI. The CDR3 consists of 18 residues. DNA of the CDR3: TGTGCCAGCTCACCACCGGCCGGGACTAGCGGGAGGGGTACTGAGCAGTTCTTC. Translating it yields CASSPPAGTSGRGTEQFF.

Worth noting for this clone: This sample includes further DNA sequences coding for the same CDR3. V gene TRBV5-1 combines with J gene TRBJ1-1, with D perhaps TRBD1 (5 bases). The CDR3 runs to 15 residues. Germline V lookup: CDR1 SGHRS, CDR2 YFSETQ. V lost 1 base to trimming and J lost 1 base, with 11 bases between them. The CDR3: CASSLSGTGNTEAFF. The CDR3 DNA follows: TGCGCCAGCAGCTTGTCCGGGACTGGGAACACTGAAGCTTTCTTT.

This clone showed up just a few times. This chain links TRBV25-1 with TRBJ1-1, with no clear D. Trimming removed 5 bases from V and 8 bases from J, with 12 bases in between. Germline V gene sequence: CDR1 MGHDK, CDR2 SYGVNS. The CDR3 has 12 amino acids. CDR3 loop: CASSNSGYEAFF. The CDR3 region has the DNA TGTGCCAGCAGTAACTCGGGTTACGAAGCTTTCTTT. Full variable domain (missing parts from reference TRBV25-1 and TRBJ1-1): EADIYQTPRYLVIGTGKKITLECSQTMGHDKMYWYQQDPGMELHLIHYSYGVNSTEKGDLSSESTVSRIRTEHFPLTLESARPSHTSQYLCASSNSGYEAFFGQGTRLTVV.

The V gene is TRBV5-1, the J gene TRBJ2-7; D not certain. Trimming removed 0 bases at V and 1 base at J, with 11 bases between. Germline lookup yields CDR1 SGHRS and CDR2 YFSETQ. The CDR3 is 15 amino acids. CDR3 DNA sequence: TGCGCCAGCAGCTTGGATATGGGCAGGTCCTACGAGCAGTACTTC. This codes for CASSLDMGRSYEQYF.

The chain couples TRBV30 to TRBJ2-3, with a possible D match to TRBD1 (5 bases). The CDR3 runs 16 residues. The germline V and J ends were trimmed by 1 base and 8 bases, with 22 bases remaining between them. CDR1 and CDR2 (germline): GTSNPN, SVGIG (reference sequence). CDR3 DNA sequence: TGTGCCTGGAGTGATGATAGCAGGGTCCCTTCCGTTACGCAGTATTTT. Translated, it gives CAWSDDSRVPSVTQYF. The full variable domain, completed using reference TRBV30 and TRBJ2-3, is SQTIHQWPATLVQPVGSPLSLECTVEGTSNPNLYWYRQAAGRGLQLLFYSVGIGQISSEVPQNLSASRPQDRQFILSSKKLLLSDSGFYLCAWSDDSRVPSVTQYFGPGTRLTVL.

The chain joins TRBV7-6 to TRBJ1-1, with D possibly matching TRBD1 (6 bases). Germline loops: CDR1 SGHVS, CDR2 FNYEAQ. The CDR3 contains 16 residues. V was trimmed by 1 base and J by 1 base, leaving 13 bases between them. CDR3 sequence: CASSLGQGFGNTEAFF. The CDR3 nucleotides are TGTGCCAGCAGCTTAGGTCAGGGGTTCGGGAACACTGAAGCTTTCTTT.

The J gene is TRBJ1-1, the V gene TRBV11-2; D gene ambiguous. The CDR3 consists of 14 residues. V lost 3 bases to trimming and J lost 1 base, with 9 bases between them. Germline V gene data show CDR1 as SGHAT and CDR2 as FQNNGV. CDR3 nucleotide sequence: TGTGCCAGCAGCTTGGAGTCGCGGAACACTGAAGCTTTCTTT. Protein sequence: CASSLESRNTEAFF. Looking up the rest from reference TRBV11-2 and TRBJ1-1 gives the full variable domain: EAGVAQSPRYKIIEKRQSVAFWCNPISGHATLYWYQQILGQGPKLLIQFQNNGVVDDSQLPKDRFSAERLKGVDSTLKIQPAKLEDSAVYLCASSLESRNTEAFFGQGTRLTVV.

The V gene is TRBV5-4, the J gene TRBJ1-2; D gene uncertain. Per the germline V gene, CDR1 is SGHNT and CDR2 is YYREEE (reference sequence). The V and J ends lost 4 bases and 3 bases respectively, with 10 bases between them. The CDR3 length is 13 residues. CDR3 bases: TGTGCCAGCAGCGATCAGATGGACTATGGCTACACCTTC. This encodes CASSDQMDYGYTF.

This chain uses TRBV5-1 with TRBJ2-2, with TRBD1 matching over 8 bases. The V gene's germline CDR1 is SGHRS and CDR2 YFSETQ. The CDR3 is 17 amino acids. The ends lost 2 bases at V and 6 bases at J; junction bases unmatched: 12. For the CDR3, the DNA is TGCGCCAGCAGCTTTTACGACAGGGGATCGGGCGCCGGGGAGCTGTTTTTT. Translating gives CASSFYDRGSGAGELFF.

As concerns this clone: The same CDR3 also results from other DNA sequences found in this sample. J is TRBJ1-1 and V is TRBV6-1; 7 bases line up with TRBD1. Germline CDR1 reads MNHNS; CDR2 reads SASEGT. This CDR3 has 14 amino acids. The J segment lost 0 bases and the V segment lost 6 bases, leaving 4 bases of the junction unmatched. The CDR3 coding sequence is TGTGCCAGCAGCGTGGGACAGCTGAACACTGAAGCTTTCTTT. Translated, it gives CASSVGQLNTEAFF.

This clone showed up just once. This rearrangement joins TRBV6-1 to TRBJ2-3; 13 nucleotides align to TRBD2. V was clipped by 4 bases and J by 4 bases; unmatched bases: 2. The CDR3 consists of 15 residues. CDR1 is MNHNS, CDR2 SASEGT, per germline. The CDR3, as DNA: TGTGCCAGCAGTGTGACTAGCGGGAGGCCAGATACGCAGTATTTT. Translating gives CASSVTSGRPDTQYF.

The V and J genes are TRBV27 and TRBJ2-2, with D maybe TRBD1 (6 bases). Trimming removed 5 bases from V and 4 bases from J, with 14 bases in between. Germline CDR1 is MNHEY and CDR2 is SMNVEV (reference sequence). This CDR3 comprises 15 residues. CDR3 region: CASSPPGAGTGELFF. CDR3 in DNA: TGTGCCAGCAGTCCCCCAGGGGCGGGCACCGGGGAGCTGTTTTTT.